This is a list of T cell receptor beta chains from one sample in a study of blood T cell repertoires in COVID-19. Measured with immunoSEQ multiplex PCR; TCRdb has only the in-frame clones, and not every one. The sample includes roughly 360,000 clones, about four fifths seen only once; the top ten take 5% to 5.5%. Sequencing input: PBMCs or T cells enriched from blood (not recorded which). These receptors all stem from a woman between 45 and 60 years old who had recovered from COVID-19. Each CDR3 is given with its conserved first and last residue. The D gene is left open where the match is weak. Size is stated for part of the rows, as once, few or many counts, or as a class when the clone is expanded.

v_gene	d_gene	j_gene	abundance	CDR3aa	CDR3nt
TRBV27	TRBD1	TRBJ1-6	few	CASSLGQAAKPLHF	TGTGCCAGCAGTCTGGGACAGGCGGCTAAGCCCCTCCACTTT
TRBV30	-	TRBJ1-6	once	CAWSFRVGGMDKPNSPLHF	TGTGCCTGGAGTTTCCGGGTGGGCGGGATGGATAAACCTAATTCACCCCTCCACTTT
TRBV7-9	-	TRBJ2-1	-	CASSLVPDTYNEQFF	TGTGCCAGCAGCTTAGTTCCGGACACCTACAATGAGCAGTTCTTC
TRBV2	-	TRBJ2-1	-	CASAATGNEQFF	TGTGCCAGCGCGGCCACGGGCAATGAGCAGTTCTTC
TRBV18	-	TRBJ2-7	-	CASSPPWAVNHEQYF	TGTGCCAGCTCACCACCTTGGGCAGTGAACCACGAGCAGTACTTC
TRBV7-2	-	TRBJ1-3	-	CASSFTDSGNTIYF	TGTGCCAGCAGCTTTACAGACTCTGGAAACACCATATATTTT
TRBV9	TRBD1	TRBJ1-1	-	CASSVAGQDNEAFF	TGTGCCAGCAGCGTAGCGGGACAGGATAATGAAGCTTTCTTT
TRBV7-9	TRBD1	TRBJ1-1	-	CASSSSGQATEAFF	TGTGCCAGCAGCTCCAGCGGACAGGCAACTGAAGCTTTCTTT
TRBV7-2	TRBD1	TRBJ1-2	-	CASSLGVGGVDGYTF	TGTGCCAGCAGCTTAGGAGTAGGGGGCGTAGATGGCTACACCTTC
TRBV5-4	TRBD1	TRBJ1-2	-	CASSPPRQGGMVGYTF	TGTGCCAGCAGCCCACCAAGACAGGGTGGGATGGTCGGCTACACCTTC
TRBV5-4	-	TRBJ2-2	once	CASSTGGGGTGELFF	TGTGCCAGCAGTACTGGCGGAGGCGGCACCGGGGAGCTGTTTTTT
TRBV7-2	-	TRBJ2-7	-	CASSLGGTERRGEQYF	TGTGCCAGCAGCTTAGGGGGGACCGAACGGCGGGGAGAGCAGTACTTC
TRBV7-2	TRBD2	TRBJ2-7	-	CASAVSGGPYEQYF	TGTGCCAGCGCGGTCTCGGGGGGTCCCTACGAGCAGTACTTC
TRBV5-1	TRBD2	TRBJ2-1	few	CASSRGQFGGLAGEQFF	TGCGCCAGCAGCAGGGGACAGTTCGGTGGGCTAGCGGGGGAGCAGTTCTTC
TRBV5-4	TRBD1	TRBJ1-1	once	CASSQDRAKSGTEAFF	TGTGCCAGCAGCCAGGACAGGGCCAAGAGTGGGACTGAAGCTTTCTTT
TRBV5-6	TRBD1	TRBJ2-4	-	CASSLVGQDKNIQYF	TGTGCCAGCAGCTTGGTGGGACAGGATAAAAACATTCAGTACTTC
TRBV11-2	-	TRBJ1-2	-	CASSRPGQSTLNYGYTF	TGTGCCAGCAGCAGACCAGGACAGTCCACCCTTAACTATGGCTACACCTTC